The 9 T cell receptor beta chains presented below share a single source sample, sequenced in a study of blood T cells in healthy people across ages. A second PCR of roughly 7 to 11 cycles used a sample-barcoded 5' primer and a J-beta primer mix. TCRdb passed the 5' RACE reads through MiXCR, listing each CDR3 protein once. The data contain about a million distinct CDR3 sequences, 35% to 45% of them singletons. What was sequenced was blood. The receptor set was obtained from a man younger than 35 in good health.

The V and J genes are TRBV5-1 and TRBJ1-4; D is ambiguous. The length of the CDR3 is 15 residues. Germline assignment: CDR1 SGHRS and CDR2 YFSETQ. V gave up 0 bases and J gave up 0 bases, with 6 bases separating them. The CDR3 bases are TGCGCCAGCAGCTTGGGTTCAACAACTAATGAAAAACTGTTTTTT. It encodes CASSLGSTTNEKLFF.

This clonotype came up once. This rearrangement joins TRBV2 to TRBJ1-1; D is perhaps TRBD1 (5 bases). CDR3 size: 13 residues. Germline V CDR1 and CDR2: SNHLY, FYNNEI. Trimming left V 8 bases short and J 10 bases short, with 20 bases between. As DNA, the CDR3 is TGTGCCAGCCCGGGGGGTCCGAGCGCTGGAGCTTTCTTT. This codes for CASPGGPSAGAFF.

This clonotype has a handful of counts. The chain uses TRBV19 and TRBJ2-1; 8 bases agree with TRBD2. The CDR3 covers 15 residues. Trimming at V came to 4 bases and at J to 0 bases, leaving 2 bases not matched to a gene. Germline V gives CDR1 LNHDA, CDR2 SQIVND (reference sequence). The CDR3 DNA follows: TGTGCCAGTAGTAACCGGGGGGGCTCCTACAATGAGCAGTTCTTC. Protein product: CASSNRGGSYNEQFF.

This clonotype was picked up a small number of times. One end of the junction varies from germline; a read error may be responsible. CDR3: CASSTGGQFNQQFF. The CDR3 DNA follows: TGTGCCAGCAGTACGGGCGGACAGTTCAATCAGCAGTTCTTC. The chain combines TRBV6-5 with TRBJ2-1, with D perhaps matching TRBD1 (6 bases). Per the germline V gene, CDR1 is MNHEY and CDR2 is SVGAGI. This CDR3 has 14 amino acids.

This clonotype was detected a few times. This sequence joins TRBV28 and TRBJ1-6, with TRBD1 matching over 7 bases. The CDR3 spans 14 residues. In germline, CDR1 is MDHEN, CDR2 SYDVKM. The J segment lost 6 bases and the V segment lost 6 bases, leaving 5 bases of the junction unmatched. The CDR3: CASRGDRSNSPLHF. The CDR3 DNA follows: TGTGCCAGCAGGGGGGACAGAAGTAATTCACCCCTCCACTTT.

This clonotype was seen a single time. The CDR3 reads CASSYDIRDRDDEQYF. As DNA, the CDR3 is TGTGCCAGCAGTTACGATATTAGGGACAGGGACGACGAGCAGTACTTC. The chain combines TRBV6-2 or TRBV6-3 with TRBJ2-7; 9 nucleotides match TRBD1. This CDR3 region has 16 residues. Germline V gene sequence: CDR1 MNHEY, CDR2 SVGEGT. Trimming took 2 bases from V and 5 from J; bases not matched to a gene: 10.

The chain's CDR3 is CASSPGHSNNEQYF. CDR3 DNA: TGCGCCAGCAGCCCCGGACACTCTAACAATGAGCAGTACTTC. The V call is TRBV5-1, the J call TRBJ2-5; D possibly corresponds to TRBD1 (5 bases). Trimming pared 4 bases from V and 11 bases from J, leaving 21 bases between. The CDR3 loop spans 14 amino acids. Germline CDR1 is SGHRS and CDR2 is YFSETQ.

Only a few counts were recorded for this clonotype. This rearrangement joins TRBV3-1 to TRBJ2-3, with 9 positions matching TRBD2. V was clipped by 2 bases and J by 1 base; unmatched bases: 4. CDR3 size: 16 residues. Germline assignment: CDR1 LGHDT and CDR2 YNNKEL (reference sequence). The CDR3 DNA sequence: TGTGCCAGCAGCCAACTCGAGCGGGGGGGCACAGATACGCAGTATTTT. Translating gives CASSQLERGGTDTQYF.

This chain uses TRBV12-3 or TRBV12-4 with TRBJ1-4; 9 bases match TRBD1. The CDR3 loop spans 14 amino acids. Trimming removed 4 bases from V and 8 bases from J; junction bases left unmatched: 5. CDR3 loop: CASSYRGLREKLFF. As DNA, the CDR3 is TGTGCCAGCAGTTACAGGGGGCTTAGGGAAAAACTGTTTTTT.